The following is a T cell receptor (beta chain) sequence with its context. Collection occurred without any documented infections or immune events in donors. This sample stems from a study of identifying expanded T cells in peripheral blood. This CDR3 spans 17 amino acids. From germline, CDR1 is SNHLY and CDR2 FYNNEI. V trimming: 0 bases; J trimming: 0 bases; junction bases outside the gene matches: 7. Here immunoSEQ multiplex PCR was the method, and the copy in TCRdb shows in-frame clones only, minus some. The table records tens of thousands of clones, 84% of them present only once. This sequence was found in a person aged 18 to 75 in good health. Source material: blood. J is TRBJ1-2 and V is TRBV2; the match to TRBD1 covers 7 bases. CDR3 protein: CASSEALWTGSNYGYTF. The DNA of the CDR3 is TGTGCCAGCAGTGAAGCCCTCTGGACAGGATCTAACTATGGCTACACCTTC.